Shown below are 8 T cell receptor beta chains from a single sample sequenced in a study of T-cell memory formation after mild COVID-19. One entry per CDR3 protein, called by TCRdb with MiXCR from the 5' RACE reads. This table has under 300,000 distinct CDR3 sequences, approximately 7.6% appearing once. Input material: PBMCs or a T cell subset sorted from them (not recorded which). The receptors originated from a man between 18 and 35 years old who had mild COVID-19 (a few samples of this study predate the infection). Cell type and time point are not known.

This clonotype appeared a few times. This chain connects TRBV12-3 or TRBV12-4 to TRBJ2-5; no definite D call. This CDR3 contains 12 residues. This CDR3 reads CASALDRETQYF. Here the CDR3 DNA reads TGTGCGTCGGCCCTCGACCGGGAGACCCAGTACTTC.

This clonotype was observed a few times. The CDR3 here is CASSSRMGDIQYF. CDR3 in DNA: TGTGCCAGCAGTTCGAGAATGGGGGACATTCAGTACTTC. This chain uses TRBV7-3 with TRBJ2-4; perhaps D is TRBD1 or TRBD2 (5 bases each). CDR3 length equals 13 residues. V was shortened by 6 bases and J by 8 bases, with 14 bases between the two germline ends. Germline V gene data show CDR1 as SGHTA and CDR2 as FQGTGA.

This clonotype came up a few times. This chain joins TRBV13 and TRBJ2-1; D gene unclear. Germline loops: CDR1 PRHDT, CDR2 FYEKMQ (reference sequence). V was cut by 6 bases and J by 10 bases, with 19 bases left in between. This CDR3 has 14 residues. In DNA, the CDR3 is TGTGCCAGCAGTCTTGGATCCGCTTGGCGGGAGCAGTTCTTC. Amino acids: CASSLGSAWREQFF.

This clonotype showed up many times. The CDR3 loop is CASRRTGGEQFF. DNA of the CDR3: TGTGCCAGCAGAAGGACAGGGGGTGAGCAGTTCTTC. The chain has TRBV12-3 or TRBV12-4 and TRBJ2-1; the match to TRBD1 covers 10 bases. This CDR3 has 12 residues. V lost 6 bases and J lost 9; bases outside the gene matches: 2.

At least ten counts were recorded for this clonotype. This chain connects TRBV12-3 or TRBV12-4 to TRBJ2-1, with D perhaps TRBD2 (6 bases). The V and J ends lost 7 bases and 10 bases respectively, with 11 bases between them. The CDR3 totals 11 residues. CDR3 in amino acids: CASTPGAEQFF. CDR3 nucleotide sequence: TGTGCCAGCACCCCGGGAGCCGAGCAGTTCTTC.

This clonotype was detected a few times. The chain is built from TRBV5-1 and TRBJ1-6; D gene ambiguous. Looked up from germline, CDR1 is SGHRS and CDR2 is YFSETQ. The CDR3 extends over 16 amino acids. Trimming removed 0 bases from V and 8 bases from J, with 15 bases in between. The CDR3 nucleotides are TGCGCCAGCAGCTTGGCCATCGGGTTCGTGGATTCACCCCTCCACTTT. This translates into CASSLAIGFVDSPLHF.

The DNA for the CDR3 is TGCAGTGCTAGTAGTAAACCGTCAGGGGAGCTGTTTTTT. Translated: CSASSKPSGELFF. The rearrangement uses TRBV20-1 and TRBJ2-2; D ambiguous. The CDR3 is 13 amino acids. Trimming stripped 3 bases from V and 8 bases from J, with 13 bases between. CDR1 and CDR2 (germline): DFQATT, SNEGSKA (reference sequence).

There are a few counts of this clonotype. The chain combines TRBV18 with TRBJ1-2; no reliable D call. CDR3 length: 18 amino acids. CDR1 is KGHSH, CDR2 LQKENI, per germline. The ends were cut back, 1 base at V and 6 bases at J, with 24 bases in the middle. The CDR3 loop reads CASSPQLSQRDKRDGYTF. The CDR3 DNA follows: TGTGCCAGCTCACCACAGTTGTCACAGCGAGACAAGCGTGATGGCTACACCTTC.